This T cell receptor beta chain was identified in a study of long-term antiretroviral therapy in people with HIV (dated by TCRdb to 2022 to 2024). Study-wide context: Collection of the earliest samples took place about a decade ahead of the 2015 WHO recommendation for immediate ART, at a time when ART was typically delayed until CD4 counts fell. Whether ART initiation and durable HIV suppression were associated with changes in peripheral blood TRB repertoire composition and diversity was tested in a retrospective serial study. The cohort contributed fewer than 200 cryopreserved PBMC samples from a few dozen adults with confirmed HIV infection, collected serially over a mean of approximately 6 years (range 1-12). About two fifths of the roughly 30 participants with HIV were female. No cross-contamination during QIAcube processing was shown when test extractions of a monoclonal T-cell line were performed alongside about 30 polyclonal samples. Broader findings and caveats from the paper: Starting ART was linked to a significant rise in TRB diversity, yet even after long-term ART the diversity remained significantly lower than in transplant donor controls. Unsorted PBMC were profiled instead of sorted CD4+ and CD8+ T cells because pre-ART samples had limited cell numbers. Samples dated from the mid-2000s to the late 2010s, and the ART regimens used may be less effective than current ones. No data were available on ART adherence, viral resistance or therapy changes, limiting inferences about post-ART repertoire changes. Compared with controls, HIV repertoires had narrower CDR3 length ranges, and the network structure pointed to an antigen-experienced repertoire that shifted only slightly toward naive after ART. The repertoire was dominated across all time points by expanded TRB clones identified before ART initiation, although this dominance was seen to fluctuate and to decrease in many PLHIV after ART. Owing to limited PBMC availability, only the TCR beta chain was sequenced, without alpha chain pairing.

In the germline V gene (reference sequence), CDR1 corresponds to GTSNPN and CDR2 to SVGIG. Trimming costs V 2 bases and J 2 bases, and their ends lie 6 bases apart. The CDR3 goes from the cysteine to the phenylalanine over 12 residues. Only the CDR3 portion is preserved as DNA: 36 bases, with reading frame beginning at the first base. The immunoSEQ hsTCRB v3.0 assay was used at survey level resolution for TRB variable region sequencing. TRB sequencing targeted a depth of 40,000-50,000 T-cell genomes per sample. Pooled TRB libraries were sequenced on an Illumina MiSeq with a v3 150-cycle kit. Per the authors' processing: Repertoire analysis ran in R within a reproducible Nextflow workflow covering QC, data transformation and analysis. Custom analyses were implemented in LymphoSeq2, an R package for AIRR-Seq data exploration. Four samples yielding fewer than 5000 total TRB sequences were excluded, leaving 150 to 200 analyzed HIV repertoires. Of the roughly 190 retained HIV repertoires, 55 to 60 were collected before and 120 to 130 after ART initiation. Repertoires were downsampled to 5000 TRB nucleotide sequences, and summary statistics were averaged over 100 downsampling iterations. The analysis kept only TRB sequences whose CDR3 regions were at least seven amino acids long. A Shannon entropy-derived clonality score and the Gini coefficient were used to measure diversity. In repertoire networks, the top 5000 CDR3 amino acid sequences were linked whenever an edit distance of one separated two sequences. For TRB CDR3 amino acid sequences, GLIPH2 was used to predict antigen specificity groups and MHC restriction. CDR3 amino acid sequences were matched against VDJdb and McPAS-TCR to flag known CMV, EBV, HIV or tissue antigen associations. Pre-ART, post-ART and control groups were compared with Wilcoxon signed-rank tests and Holm-Bonferroni correction. The immuneACCESS repertoire file appears here via TCRdb, limited to in-frame rearrangements. These files lack a portion of the clones; in checked studies, under half of the deficit traces to unresolved V genes, and the cause of the others is not known. That table supplies the V and J calls and clone size; D and trimming were determined from the DNA. A total of approximately 35,000 clones appear in this sample, approximately 97% of them only once. The ten largest account for around 3.1% of the sample.

Participants were included only if at least one PBMC sample before ART initiation and at least two post-ART samples were available. Every participant with HIV received treatment in the United States of America. Before DNA extraction, cryopreserved samples containing 1-10 million PBMC were thawed and washed. At the time of the earliest PBMC sample, participants with HIV were aged between roughly 20 and 55 years. Per participant, PBMC samples came from 1-4 timepoints prior to ART initiation and 2-8 timepoints following ART initiation, for a median of 7 samples. Serial HIV viral load, CD4+ T-cell count, ART history and demographic data were obtained for every participant. A Qiagen kit on a QIAcube was used to extract genomic DNA from unsorted PBMC, with samples processed in batches of 12. Comments on this clone: Its antigen specificity is not known. Per-base quality was not reported, and no clone a single base away is much larger than it.

The specimen was unsorted PBMCs, collected 6.9 years after starting antiretroviral therapy. This sequence originates from a man younger than 45 with HIV. The chain links TRBV30 with TRBJ1-1, with the D gene call left open. The DNA sequence follows: TGTGCCTGGAGTTACATCAACACTGAAGCTTTCTTT. Translated, it gives CAWSYINTEAFF. Reference TRBV30 and TRBJ1-1 proteins supply the regions before and after the CDR3; the full variable domain is: SQTIHQWPATLVQPVGSPLSLECTVEGTSNPNLYWYRQAAGRGLQLLFYSVGIGQISSEVPQNLSASRPQDRQFILSSKKLLLSDSGFYLCAWSYINTEAFFGQGTRLTVV.